Given below is one TCR beta chain in context. Its matching antigen is unknown. Trimming cost V 6 bases and J 4 bases, with 10 bases left between them. CDR1 is MDHEN and CDR2 is SYDVKM in the germline V gene. This CDR3 comprises 12 residues. In TCRdb, the reads were re-called with MiXCR into one record per CDR3 protein. The data contain about 150,000 distinct CDR3 sequences, more than 15% of them singletons. This entry belongs to a study of T cell repertoires in cytomegalovirus infection. For the study at large: Indicated by public TCR beta signatures were CMV infection and matching HLA type. Findings and limits, study-wide: Predominance within the ex vivo response was attributable to HLA-C-restricted CMV-specific TCR beta clonotypes.

The rearrangement joins TRBV28 to TRBJ2-7; a possible D gene is TRBD1 (6 bases). The sample was CD8+ T cells from PBMCs. This TCR came from a human donor in good health (CMV status not recorded). Some clones in this sample may be carry-over from other donors' samples. The CDR3 DNA sequence: TGTGCCAGCAGAGAGACAGGATACGAGCAGTACTTC. Translating it yields CASRETGYEQYF.